Below are 3 T cell receptor beta chains sequenced from a single sample in a study of cytomegalovirus exposure and HLA in healthy donors. PCR employed 60 Vbeta and 13 Jbeta primers. The protocol was immunoSEQ multiplex PCR, while the TCRdb copy is restricted to in-frame clones and leaves out a portion. The profile shows some 250,000 clones, around 76% of them singletons. Sequencing was carried out using PBMCs. These receptors all come from a woman aged 40 to 49 in good health and CMV-seropositive.

The chain is built from TRBV14 and TRBJ1-1; TRBD1 agrees at 10 bases. CDR3 length: 15 residues. CDR1 and CDR2 (germline): SGHDN, FVKESK. V lost 4 bases, J lost 5 bases, and 7 bases stayed unmatched. CDR3 sequence: CASSPTGGRGTEAFF. In DNA, the CDR3 is TGTGCCAGCAGCCCGACAGGGGGCCGAGGAACTGAAGCTTTCTTT.

This sequence joins TRBV4-3 and TRBJ2-7; no firm D call. The CDR3 spans 13 residues. Germline CDR1 LGHNA, CDR2 YSLEER. Trimming took off 0 bases at V and 3 bases at J, with 6 bases between the two ends. CDR3 residues: CASSQDLFYEQYF. In nucleotides, the CDR3 is TGCGCCAGCAGCCAAGATCTGTTCTACGAGCAGTACTTC.

This clone appeared once. The chain couples TRBV7-2 to TRBJ1-5; 10 bases align to TRBD1. CDR1 is SGHTA and CDR2 is FQGNSA in the germline V gene. V trimming: 5 bases; J trimming: 5 bases; junction bases outside the gene matches: 6. The CDR3 has 15 amino acids. The CDR3 spells CASSARTGGDQPQHF. CDR3 DNA sequence: TGTGCCAGCAGCGCGCGGACAGGGGGTGATCAGCCCCAGCATTTT. Based on the CDR3 plus reference TRBV7-2 and TRBJ1-5, the full variable domain is GAGVSQSPSNKVTEKGKDVELRCDPISGHTALYWYRQSLGQGLEFLIYFQGNSAPDKSGLPSDRFSAERTGGSVSTLTIQRTQQEDSAVYLCASSARTGGDQPQHFGDGTRLSIL.